The present entry profiles one T cell receptor beta chain with its context. Antigen specificity is unknown. TCRdb reprocessed the reads via MiXCR and lists one record per CDR3 protein. Of 900,000 to 950,000 distinct CDR3 sequences listed, roughly 30% are singletons. The data belong to a study of T cell repertoires in cytomegalovirus infection. Turning to the study itself: It was recently identified HLA-C-restricted and well-studied HLA-B-restricted CMV epitopes that the study used. Public TCR beta signatures provided an indication of both CMV infection and a matching HLA type. Study results and limitations: HLA-C-restricted CMV-specific TCR beta clonotypes prevailed in the ex vivo response.

V shed 3 bases and J shed 7 bases, with 20 bases lying between them. CDR3 length: 17 residues. Per the germline V gene, CDR1 is KGHDR and CDR2 is SFDVKD. Sequenced material: cultured CD8+ T cells from PBMCs, taken from culture after CMV antigen stimulation. V is TRBV24-1 and J is TRBJ2-2, with D perhaps matching TRBD1 (5 bases). The receptor comes from a human donor in good health (CMV status not recorded). Some clones in this sample may be carry-over from other donors' samples. CDR3 amino acids: CATSDNRQGDYHGELFF. DNA of the CDR3: TGTGCCACCAGTGATAACCGACAAGGGGATTATCACGGGGAGCTGTTTTTT.